The TCR beta chain under discussion was sequenced for a study of shared clonotypes between healthy human individuals. The study's findings and limits: With a handful of donors compared, roughly 4.9% of naive CD4 clonotypes were shared.

Using immunoSEQ multiplex PCR, the repertoire was profiled, and TCRdb retains in-frame clones only, with some absent. The sample lists 1.4 million or so clones; just under 99% were seen once. On this clone itself: Antigen: not known.

CD4+ cell separation produced CD45RA+ naive and CD45RA-negative memory subsets. The clonotype originates from a man younger than 45 in good health. The sequenced sample was naive CD4+ T cells sorted from blood. Indicated subset: CD45RA+ positively selected.

The CDR3 here is CASSRNSGLNTGELFF. The DNA of the CDR3 is TGTGCCAGCAGCCGAAATAGCGGGCTGAACACCGGGGAGCTGTTTTTT. The chain combines TRBV27 with TRBJ2-2; 7 bases are a match to TRBD2. The CDR3 sequence is 16 residues long. J was trimmed by 1 base and V by 6 bases; bases with no gene match: 8. Per the germline V gene, CDR1 is MNHEY and CDR2 is SMNVEV (reference sequence).